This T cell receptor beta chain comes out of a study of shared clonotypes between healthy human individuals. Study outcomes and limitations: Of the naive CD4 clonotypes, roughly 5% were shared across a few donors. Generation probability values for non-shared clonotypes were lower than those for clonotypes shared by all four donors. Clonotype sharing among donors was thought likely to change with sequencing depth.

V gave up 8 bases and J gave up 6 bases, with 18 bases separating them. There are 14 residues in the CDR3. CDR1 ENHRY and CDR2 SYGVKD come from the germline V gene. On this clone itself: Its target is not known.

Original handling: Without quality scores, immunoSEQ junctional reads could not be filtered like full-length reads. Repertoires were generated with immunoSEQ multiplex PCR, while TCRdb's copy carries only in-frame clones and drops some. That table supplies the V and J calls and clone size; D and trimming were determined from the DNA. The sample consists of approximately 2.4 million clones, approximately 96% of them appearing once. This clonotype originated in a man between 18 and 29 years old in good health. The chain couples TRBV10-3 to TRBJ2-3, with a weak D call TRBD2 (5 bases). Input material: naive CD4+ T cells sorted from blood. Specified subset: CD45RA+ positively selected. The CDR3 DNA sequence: TGTGCCATCGCGGGCCGTGGCCAAGAGGATACGCAGTATTTT. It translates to CAIAGRGQEDTQYF.